The 29 T cell receptor beta chains given below trace back to one sample, sequenced in a study of molecular identifiers for immune sequencing clone quantification. In TCRdb, the PCR reads were re-called with MiXCR into one record per CDR3 protein. This sample yields roughly 100,000 distinct CDR3 sequences, of which about 35% are seen a single time; 9% to 10% belongs to the top ten. Specimen: naive CD8+ T cells from blood, with Jurkat cell RNA spiked in. Described subset: FACS-sorted CD8+CD4-CCR7+CD45RA+ naive T cells. The source of these receptors is a human donor in good health. Some libraries in this study had Jurkat cell RNA spiked in.

This clonotype was recorded a few times. This chain uses TRBV19 with TRBJ2-1; D gene uncertain. Trimming took off 3 bases at V and 0 bases at J, with 30 bases between the two ends. From germline, CDR1 is LNHDA and CDR2 SQIVND (reference sequence). CDR3 length: 22 amino acids. This chain's CDR3 is CASSIEIPSSSSARSSYNEQFF. In DNA, the CDR3 is TGTGCCAGTAGTATCGAAATCCCTAGTAGCTCCAGTGCACGAAGCTCCTACAATGAGCAGTTCTTC.

This chain connects TRBV6-1 to TRBJ1-4; a possible D gene is TRBD1 (5 bases). V lost 4 bases, J lost 7 bases, and 10 bases lay in between. CDR1 and CDR2 (germline): MNHNS, SASEGT. This CDR3 is built from 13 residues. For the CDR3, the DNA is TGTGCCAGCAGTGTTGGGGGGAGTGAAAAACTGTTTTTT. This encodes CASSVGGSEKLFF.

In this sample, this clonotype turned up many times. The CDR3 region is CASTRQGLGDTQYF. DNA for the CDR3: TGTGCCAGCACCAGACAGGGCCTGGGAGATACGCAGTATTTT. V is TRBV6-5 and J is TRBJ2-3; 7 nucleotides agree with TRBD1. The CDR3 sequence is 14 residues long. Germline-derived CDR1 and CDR2 are MNHEY and SVGAGI. The V segment lost 7 bases and the J segment 5 bases; nucleotides outside the gene matches: 9.

Only one count was recorded for this clonotype. Possible read error: a much larger clone is one base away. For the CDR3, the DNA is TGTGCCAGCAGATATCCAGGGTCTGAAGCTTTCTTT. Encoded protein: CASRYPGSEAFF. V usage is TRBV6-6 and J usage is TRBJ1-1, with a possible D match to TRBD1 (5 bases). The CDR3 has 12 amino acids. Germline V gene sequence: CDR1 MNHNY, CDR2 SVGAGI (reference sequence). V was cut by 6 bases and J by 6 bases, with 11 bases left in between.

This clonotype was seen at least ten times. The chain has TRBV29-1 and TRBJ1-1; D ambiguous. V shed 6 bases and J shed 3 bases, with 5 bases lying between them. Germline values: CDR1 SQVTM, CDR2 ANQGSEA. This CDR3 has 10 residues. As DNA, the CDR3 is TGCAGCGTCCCGGACACTGAAGCTTTCTTT. Encoded protein: CSVPDTEAFF. Looking up the rest from reference TRBV29-1 and TRBJ1-1 gives the full variable domain: SAVISQKPSRDICQRGTSLTIQCQVDSQVTMMFWYRQQPGQSLTLIATANQGSEATYESGFVIDKFPISRPNLTFSTLTVSNMSPEDSSIYLCSVPDTEAFFGQGTRLTVV.

This clonotype was seen only a few times. The V gene is TRBV7-6, the J gene TRBJ1-4; D is perhaps TRBD1 (5 bases). V gave up 1 base and J gave up 5 bases, with 11 bases separating them. CDR1 SGHVS and CDR2 FNYEAQ come from the germline V gene. The CDR3 extends over 15 amino acids. CDR3 DNA: TGTGCCAGCAGCTTAGATCGGGGGTTAAATGAAAAACTGTTTTTT. This sequence encodes CASSLDRGLNEKLFF.

As concerns this clonotype: One end of the junction is discordant with germline, which a read error may explain. This chain links TRBV11-2 with TRBJ2-1; D is undetermined. Per germline, CDR1 SGHAT and CDR2 FQNNGV. The CDR3 is 12 amino acids. The CDR3 coding sequence is TGTGCCAGCAGCTTAGGATTTAATGAGCAGTCCTTC. It encodes CASSLGFNEQSF.

There are a few counts of this clonotype. This chain links TRBV12-3 or TRBV12-4 with TRBJ1-4, with D tentatively TRBD1 (5 bases). This CDR3 has 14 residues. The V gene lost 4 bases and the J gene lost 5 bases, with 11 bases spanning the gap. The chain's CDR3 is CASSSRAWNEKLFF. CDR3 coding DNA: TGTGCCAGCAGTTCCAGGGCGTGGAATGAAAAACTGTTTTTT.

In regard to this clonotype: A much larger clone differs from this one at a single base, so this may be a read error. The chain couples TRBV12-3 or TRBV12-4 to TRBJ2-7; 10 bases align to TRBD2. With 8 bases clipped from V and 7 bases from J, the junction kept 14 bases outside the gene matches. The CDR3 has 15 residues. The CDR3 DNA is TGTGCCAGCGGTTCCCGGACTAGCGGAAGTGGGGAGCAGTACTTC. It encodes CASGSRTSGSGEQYF.

About this clonotype: No conserved phenylalanine or tryptophan ends this CDR3, so it is likely a read error. The V and J genes are TRBV4-1 and TRBJ2-7; TRBD2 matches at 14 bases. Germline V gene sequence: CDR1 MGHRA, CDR2 YSYEKL. The V and J ends lost 1 base and 6 bases, in that order; junction bases with no gene match: 5. CDR3 length equals 16 residues. The CDR3 bases are TGCGCCAGCAGCCAAGTTGGACTAGCGGGAGGATCCGAGCAGTACCTC. Encoded protein: CASSQVGLAGGSEQYL.

This clonotype was counted at least ten times. The chain employs TRBV7-9 and TRBJ2-2, with D unclear. The V and J ends lost 3 bases and 6 bases respectively, with 2 bases between them. The V gene's germline CDR1 is SEHNR and CDR2 FQNEAQ (reference sequence). The CDR3 consists of 11 residues. The CDR3 loop is CASSFAGELFF. CDR3 sequence (DNA): TGTGCCAGCAGCTTTGCCGGGGAGCTGTTTTTT.

This clonotype was found a few times. This chain links TRBV7-2 with TRBJ2-7; TRBD1 is a possible D gene (6 bases). Per germline, CDR1 SGHTA and CDR2 FQGNSA. Trimming cost V 5 bases and J 5 bases, with 13 bases left between them. This CDR3 comprises 13 residues. CDR3 in DNA: TGTGCCAGCAGCCCTGTGGGGGCGGACGAGCAGTACTTC. It specifies CASSPVGADEQYF.

This chain uses TRBV6-2 or TRBV6-3 with TRBJ2-2, with 13 nucleotides matching TRBD2. The CDR3 is 14 residues long. CDR1 is MNHEY and CDR2 is SVGEGT in the germline V gene. V trimming: 7 bases; J trimming: 7 bases; junction bases outside the gene matches: 3. CDR3 in DNA: TGTGCCAGCAAGGGACTAGCGGGAATCGGGGAGCTGTTTTTT. The encoded protein is CASKGLAGIGELFF.

The CDR3 here is CSAMSRDSLYEQYF. DNA for the CDR3: TGCAGTGCTATGAGCCGGGACAGCTTGTACGAGCAGTACTTC. The rearrangement links TRBV20-1 to TRBJ2-7; TRBD1 aligns across 7 bases. J was trimmed by 4 bases and V by 4 bases; bases with no gene match: 10. The CDR3 consists of 14 residues. Looked up from germline, CDR1 is DFQATT and CDR2 is SNEGSKA (reference sequence).

This clonotype was observed a handful of times. This chain's CDR3 is CASSEGTGGNQPQHF. The CDR3 DNA sequence: TGTGCCAGCAGTGAGGGGACAGGCGGCAATCAGCCCCAGCATTTT. V is TRBV6-1 and J is TRBJ1-5, with 8 nucleotides matching TRBD1. The V segment lost 3 bases and the J segment 2 bases; nucleotides outside the gene matches: 3. The CDR3 consists of 15 residues. Germline lookup yields CDR1 MNHNS and CDR2 SASEGT.

A remark on this clonotype: This may be a read error: a much more frequent sequence differs by one nucleotide. This sequence joins TRBV20-1 and TRBJ1-5; D remains unclear. Trimming removed 2 bases at V and 5 bases at J, with 16 bases between. CDR1 is DFQATT and CDR2 is SNEGSKA in the germline V gene (reference sequence). The CDR3 contains 15 residues. The CDR3 protein is CSARYHGELDQPQHF. DNA of the CDR3: TGCAGTGCTAGATACCATGGGGAGTTAGATCAGCCCCAGCATTTT.

This clonotype turned up a few times. The chain has TRBV2 and TRBJ2-5; D unclear. The CDR3 contains 17 residues. Trimming removed 2 bases from V and 2 bases from J, with 18 bases in between. Germline V lookup: CDR1 SNHLY, CDR2 FYNNEI. The DNA for the CDR3 is TGTGCCAGCAGTGAATCGGTTGGCTACACCCAGCAAGAGACCCAGTACTTC. Its protein product is CASSESVGYTQQETQYF. The full variable domain, in which reference TRBV2 and TRBJ2-5 provide the parts outside the CDR3, is EPEVTQTPSHQVTQMGQEVILRCVPISNHLYFYWYRQILGQKVEFLVSFYNNEISEKSEIFDDQFSVERPDGSNFTLKIRSTKLEDSAMYFCASSESVGYTQQETQYFGPGTRLLVL.

The chain joins TRBV5-6 to TRBJ1-5; no clear D. CDR1 is SGHDT, CDR2 YYEEEE, per germline. CDR3 size: 12 residues. V was cut by 0 bases and J by 6 bases, with 4 bases left in between. In nucleotides, the CDR3 is TGTGCCAGCAGCTTGGGACGTCAGCCCCAGCATTTT. Protein sequence: CASSLGRQPQHF.

The rearrangement joins TRBV7-2 to TRBJ2-7, with 10 bases identical to TRBD2. Losses at the gene ends were 5 bases for V and 6 bases for J; bases not matched to a gene: 10. CDR1 and CDR2 from the germline V gene are SGHTA and FQGNSA. There are 15 residues in the CDR3. CDR3 in amino acids: CASSLLAGAPVEQYF. DNA for the CDR3: TGTGCCAGCAGCCTCCTAGCGGGGGCCCCTGTCGAGCAGTACTTC.

The chain uses TRBV6-5 and TRBJ2-7; TRBD1 agrees at 7 bases. The CDR3 covers 15 residues. Trimming took 0 bases from V and 5 from J; bases not matched to a gene: 7. The germline gives CDR1 MNHEY, CDR2 SVGAGI. CDR3 nucleotide sequence: TGTGCCAGCAGTTACTCGCAGGGGGTTGCGGACGAGCAGTACTTC. Protein sequence: CASSYSQGVADEQYF.

This clonotype was counted a few times. The DNA for the CDR3 is TGTGCCAGCAGTTTAGACAGGGGATATAATTCACCCCTCCACTTT. Encoded protein: CASSLDRGYNSPLHF. V is TRBV27 and J is TRBJ1-6, with 8 positions matching TRBD1. V dropped 2 bases and J dropped 4; count of bases not matched to a gene: 1. Germline CDR1 and CDR2: MNHEY and SMNVEV (reference sequence). The CDR3 contains 15 residues.

This clonotype turned up a few times. The chain carries TRBV6-5 and TRBJ2-1, with D maybe TRBD2 (6 bases). Trimming removed 2 bases at V and 8 bases at J, with 10 bases between. Per the germline V gene, CDR1 is MNHEY and CDR2 is SVGAGI. The CDR3 sequence is 13 residues long. The CDR3 DNA follows: TGTGCCAGCAGTTACCGGGGGACCTATGAGCAGTTCTTC. Translating gives CASSYRGTYEQFF.

V and J are TRBV11-1 and TRBJ2-7; tentatively, D is TRBD1 (6 bases). The CDR3 runs 14 residues. V lost 1 base and J lost 3, with 10 bases in between. Germline-derived CDR1 and CDR2 are SGHAT and FQDESV (reference sequence). CDR3: CASSLVTRGYEQYF. Written as DNA, the CDR3 is TGTGCCAGCAGCTTAGTAACCAGGGGCTACGAGCAGTACTTC.

V is TRBV4-1 and J is TRBJ2-1; no firm D call. V was clipped by 1 base and J by 8 bases, with 9 bases between them. This CDR3 has 13 residues. Germline CDR1 and CDR2: MGHRA and YSYEKL. CDR3 in amino acids: CASSQVPVHEQFF. The DNA of the CDR3 is TGCGCCAGCAGCCAAGTCCCGGTCCATGAGCAGTTCTTC.

This clonotype was seen a few times. V usage is TRBV6-2 or TRBV6-3 and J usage is TRBJ2-7; D is possibly TRBD2 (5 bases). CDR1 MNHEY and CDR2 SVGEGT come from the germline V gene. This CDR3 is 14 amino acids long. V dropped 4 bases and J dropped 3 bases, with 13 bases sitting between them. The DNA for the CDR3 is TGTGCCAGCAGTTCGGGCCAGCGGTTCTACGAGCAGTACTTC. It encodes CASSSGQRFYEQYF.

This clonotype came up many times. The J gene is TRBJ2-1, the V gene TRBV5-1; D is ambiguous. This CDR3 is 16 amino acids long. Trimming took off 1 base at V and 9 bases at J, with 20 bases between the two ends. Germline CDR1 and CDR2: SGHRS and YFSETQ. The CDR3 DNA follows: TGCGCCAGCAGCTTGTACCCGGCCAGCTCAGACGGTGAGCAGTTCTTC. The encoded protein is CASSLYPASSDGEQFF.

The V and J genes are TRBV14 and TRBJ2-7; 8 bases agree with TRBD2. V trimming: 3 bases; J trimming: 6 bases; junction bases outside the gene matches: 10. This CDR3 has 15 residues. CDR1 is SGHDN, CDR2 FVKESK, per germline. The CDR3 nucleotides read TGTGCCAGCAGCCATTGGACTAGCAGTCCCCGCGAGCAGTACTTC. Translated, it gives CASSHWTSSPREQYF.

This clonotype has at least ten counts. CDR3 amino acids: CASSFCATPTGYTF. CDR3 nucleotides: TGTGCCAGCAGCTTCTGCGCCACTCCTACGGGGTACACCTTC. This chain links TRBV21-1 with TRBJ1-2; the table's D call TRBD1 went unverified against the DNA. TRBV21-1 is a pseudogene locus. The CDR3 is 14 residues long.

This clonotype was counted between two and nine times. The chain links TRBV7-2 to TRBJ2-1; the match to TRBD2 covers 10 bases. The CDR3 spans 21 residues. Per the germline V gene, CDR1 is SGHTA and CDR2 is FQGNSA. Trimming took 4 bases from V and 3 from J; bases not matched to a gene: 21. The DNA for the CDR3 is TGTGCCAGCAGCTCGACCGGACCGGGACTAGCGAGCCAAGGATTCTACAATGAGCAGTTCTTC. Protein product: CASSSTGPGLASQGFYNEQFF.